These 11 T cell receptor beta chains were sequenced from one sample in a study of blood T cell repertoires in COVID-19. The protocol was immunoSEQ multiplex PCR, while the TCRdb copy is restricted to in-frame clones and leaves out a portion. The table has approximately 210,000 clones, 90% to 95% seen once. Sequenced input: peripheral blood. These receptor sequences come from a man aged 30 to 39 with acute or convalescent COVID-19.

The genes are TRBV27 and TRBJ1-1, with D maybe TRBD1 (5 bases). Germline V lookup: CDR1 MNHEY, CDR2 SMNVEV (reference sequence). V was cut by 3 bases and J by 0 bases, with 11 bases left in between. The CDR3 has 15 amino acids. CDR3 residues: CASSFSGELNTEAFF. CDR3 sequence (DNA): TGTGCCAGCAGTTTCTCGGGGGAATTGAACACTGAAGCTTTCTTT.

This clone appeared a single time. The V and J genes are TRBV14 and TRBJ1-2; 7 positions agree with TRBD1. Trimming removed 5 bases from V and 4 bases from J; junction bases left unmatched: 7. The CDR3 has 14 amino acids. In germline, CDR1 is SGHDN, CDR2 FVKESK. The CDR3 loop is CASSAGGTVYGYTF. Written as DNA, the CDR3 is TGTGCCAGCAGCGCCGGTGGGACAGTCTATGGCTACACCTTC.

The DNA of the CDR3 is TGTGCCATCAGGACTATGTTGGGGATTAACACTGAAGCTTTCTTT. Amino acids: CAIRTMLGINTEAFF. The chain employs TRBV10-3 and TRBJ1-1; D not resolved. V shed 6 bases and J shed 2 bases, with 16 bases lying between them. The CDR3 length is 15 residues. Germline CDR1 is ENHRY and CDR2 is SYGVKD.

The genes are TRBV27 and TRBJ2-1, with 12 positions matching TRBD2. This CDR3 has 15 amino acids. V gave up 7 bases and J gave up 7 bases; unmatched junction bases: 8. In germline, CDR1 is MNHEY, CDR2 SMNVEV (reference sequence). This chain's CDR3 is CASNPGLAGGNEQFF. In DNA, the CDR3 is TGTGCCAGCAACCCCGGGCTAGCGGGGGGGAATGAGCAGTTCTTC.

This chain links TRBV7-9 with TRBJ1-2; D remains unclear. V was trimmed by 4 bases and J by 6 bases, leaving 18 bases between them. In germline, CDR1 is SEHNR, CDR2 FQNEAQ (reference sequence). The CDR3 is made up of 15 amino acids. CDR3 DNA sequence: TGTGCCAGCAGCTCCCACCAGCTCCTGACTGATGGCTACACCTTC. As protein: CASSSHQLLTDGYTF.

This rearrangement joins TRBV4-1 to TRBJ2-7; the D gene is possibly TRBD1 (6 bases). With 0 bases removed from V and 3 bases from J, the gap between germline ends came to 12 bases. CDR3 length: 15 residues. The germline V gene has CDR1 MGHRA and CDR2 YSYEKL. CDR3 sequence: CASSQDFGGRYEQYF. CDR3 sequence (DNA): TGCGCCAGCAGCCAAGATTTTGGGGGCCGCTACGAGCAGTACTTC.

The chain is built from TRBV2 and TRBJ1-3; D is perhaps TRBD1 (5 bases). Germline CDR1 reads SNHLY; CDR2 reads FYNNEI. This CDR3 region has 16 residues. V lost 4 bases to trimming and J lost 0 bases, with 13 bases between them. This CDR3 reads CASSGRQPLSGNTIYF. CDR3 nucleotides: TGTGCCAGCAGTGGTCGACAGCCGCTCTCTGGAAACACCATATATTTT.

The chain uses TRBV5-1 and TRBJ2-3; TRBD1 agrees at 8 bases. The CDR3 totals 16 residues. The trim removed 4 bases at V and 1 base at J, leaving 8 bases unmatched. CDR1 is SGHRS, CDR2 YFSETQ, per germline. CDR3 in DNA: TGCGCCAGCAGCAGAGGACAGGGAAGGGGCACAGATACGCAGTATTTT. Translating gives CASSRGQGRGTDTQYF.

The V gene is TRBV28, the J gene TRBJ2-7; D remains unclear. V was trimmed by 6 bases and J by 7 bases, leaving 10 bases between them. Per the germline V gene, CDR1 is MDHEN and CDR2 is SYDVKM. The CDR3 totals 11 residues. The CDR3 loop is CASSPVQEQYF. The CDR3 DNA reads as TGTGCCAGCAGCCCGGTTCAAGAGCAGTACTTC.

The chain couples TRBV6-5 to TRBJ1-2, with D possibly being TRBD1 (6 bases). V was clipped by 7 bases and J by 4 bases, with 19 bases between them. Germline V CDR1 and CDR2: MNHEY, SVGAGI. CDR3 length: 15 amino acids. The DNA for the CDR3 is TGTGCCAGCAAACGGACAGCCTCAGGTAGCTATGGCTACACCTTC. Residues: CASKRTASGSYGYTF.

This clone was seen once. The chain carries TRBV9 and TRBJ1-4; a weak D match, TRBD1 (5 bases). The CDR3 runs to 16 residues. Germline values: CDR1 SGDLS, CDR2 YYNGEE. The V end was cut by 4 bases, the J end by 0 bases, with 13 bases between. CDR3 DNA sequence: TGTGCCAGCAGCTTAGGACACTCCTCAACTAATGAAAAACTGTTTTTT. Amino acid sequence: CASSLGHSSTNEKLFF.